Described below is a single T cell receptor (beta chain) sequence and its context. CDR1 SGDLS and CDR2 YYNGEE come from the germline V gene. The CDR3 runs to 19 residues. With 1 base clipped from V and 0 bases from J, the junction kept 11 bases outside the gene matches. TCRdb's table, derived via immunoSEQ multiplex PCR, lists solely in-frame clones and lacks some. Among some 240,000 clones listed, approximately 80% were seen once. This sample stems from a study of blood T cell repertoires in COVID-19. This rearrangement joins TRBV9 to TRBJ2-1; 9 nucleotides agree with TRBD2. The TCR comes from an elderly woman with acute or convalescent COVID-19. Sequencing was done on a sample of peripheral blood. The CDR3 reads CASSVRSGGSSSSYNEQFF. In DNA, the CDR3 is TGTGCCAGCAGCGTAAGAAGCGGGGGGTCGTCCAGCTCCTACAATGAGCAGTTCTTC.